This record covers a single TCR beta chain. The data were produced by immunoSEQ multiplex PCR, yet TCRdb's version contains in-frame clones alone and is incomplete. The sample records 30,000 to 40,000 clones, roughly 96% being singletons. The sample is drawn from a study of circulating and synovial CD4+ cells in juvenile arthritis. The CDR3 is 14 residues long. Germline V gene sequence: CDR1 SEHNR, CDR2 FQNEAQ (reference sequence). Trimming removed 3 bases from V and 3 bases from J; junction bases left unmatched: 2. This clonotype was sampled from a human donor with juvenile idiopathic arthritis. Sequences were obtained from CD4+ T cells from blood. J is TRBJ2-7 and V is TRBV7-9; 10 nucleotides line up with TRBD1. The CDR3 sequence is CASSLGTGVYEQYF. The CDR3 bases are TGTGCCAGCAGCTTGGGGACAGGGGTCTACGAGCAGTACTTC. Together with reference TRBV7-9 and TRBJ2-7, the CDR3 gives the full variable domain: DTGVSQNPRHKITKRGQNVTFRCDPISEHNRLYWYRQTLGQGPEFLTYFQNEAQLEKSRLLSDRFSAERPKGSFSTLEIQRTEQGDSAMYLCASSLGTGVYEQYFGPGTRLTVT.